This TCR beta chain was recorded in a study of blood T cell repertoires in COVID-19. Germline V gene data show CDR1 as SGHTA and CDR2 as FQGNSA. V shed 5 bases and J shed 1 base, with 20 bases lying between them. The CDR3 is made up of 17 amino acids. It was during active infection that Seattle patients were enrolled and then longitudinally followed. TCRdb keeps only in-frame clones here, not all; method: immunoSEQ multiplex PCR. This sample has about 290,000 clones, with roughly nine tenths found just once. The gene calls are TRBV7-2 and TRBJ2-5; D possibly corresponds to TRBD2 (7 bases). The clonotype was recovered from a woman aged 25 to 45 with COVID-19, enrolled during active disease. The material sequenced was peripheral blood. The CDR3 here is CASSPHVGGPSQETQYF. The CDR3 DNA is TGTGCCAGCAGCCCCCACGTCGGGGGGCCATCCCAAGAGACCCAGTACTTC.